A single sample is the source of the 27 T cell receptor beta chains below, sequenced in a study of cytomegalovirus exposure and HLA in healthy donors (dated by TCRdb to the late 2010s). The library relied on the immunoSEQ multiplex PCR assay. For the multiplex PCR, a mixture combining 60 forward primers for TCR Vbeta segments and 13 reverse primers for TCR Jbeta segments was used. The table was pulled from immuneACCESS by TCRdb, which kept in-frame rearrangements only. Such tables lose some clones; where checked, under half of the loss comes from unresolved V genes, and the rest has no known cause. The sample table contains 85,000 to 130,000 clones; only one count was recorded for 82% of them. The ten largest clones capture under 2% of the sample. Sequencing was carried out using PBMCs. The receptors stem from a man in his forties or fifties in good health and CMV-seronegative.

This chain joins TRBV7-2 and TRBJ2-5; D gene unclear. The CDR3 length is 11 residues. The V gene's germline CDR1 is SGHTA and CDR2 FQGNSA. V was clipped by 4 bases and J by 2 bases, with 2 bases between them. The DNA of the CDR3 is TGTGCCAGCAGCTCTCAAGAGACCCAGTACTTC. This sequence encodes CASSSQETQYF. Full variable domain (missing parts from reference TRBV7-2 and TRBJ2-5): GAGVSQSPSNKVTEKGKDVELRCDPISGHTALYWYRQSLGQGLEFLIYFQGNSAPDKSGLPSDRFSAERTGGSVSTLTIQRTQQEDSAVYLCASSSQETQYFGPGTRLLVL.

V and J are TRBV5-1 and TRBJ2-2; 9 nucleotides align to TRBD1. The CDR3 has 15 amino acids. Germline CDR1 is SGHRS and CDR2 is YFSETQ. J gave up 7 bases and V 4 bases, and 8 bases lay outside the gene matches. The chain's CDR3 is CASSLDRGGDGELFF. The CDR3 DNA follows: TGCGCCAGCAGCCTGGACAGGGGAGGTGACGGGGAGCTGTTTTTT.

The rearrangement uses TRBV11-2 and TRBJ1-6, with a tentative D call TRBD1 (5 bases). The germline V gene has CDR1 SGHAT and CDR2 FQNNGV. V gave up 5 bases and J gave up 12 bases, with 20 bases separating them. The CDR3 is made up of 15 amino acids. CDR3 DNA: TGTGCCAGCAGCCCCCCTGGGGGGGACCTTGGACCCCTCCACTTT. This sequence encodes CASSPPGGDLGPLHF.

The chain joins TRBV6-4 to TRBJ1-5; D is unresolved. Per germline, CDR1 MRHNA and CDR2 SNTAGT. The V end lost 7 bases, the J end lost 7 bases, and 14 bases lay between the germline ends. CDR3 length: 13 amino acids. The CDR3 coding sequence is TGTGCCAGCAAATTAGGGAGGCGCCAGCCCCAGCATTTT. This encodes CASKLGRRQPQHF.

The chain couples TRBV6-1 to TRBJ2-7; D might be TRBD1 (5 bases). Germline CDR1 MNHNS, CDR2 SASEGT. V was pared by 5 bases and J by 1 base, with 12 bases between. CDR3 length equals 14 residues. CDR3 sequence reads: CASSSDRISYEQYF. The CDR3 DNA reads TGTGCCAGCAGTTCAGACAGAATTTCCTACGAGCAGTACTTC.

The chain uses TRBV10-3 and TRBJ2-5; 8 bases map to TRBD1. This CDR3 region has 14 residues. Trimming took 3 bases from V and 1 from J; bases not matched to a gene: 1. CDR1 is ENHRY and CDR2 is SYGVKD in the germline V gene. Here the CDR3 reads CAISDGQGQETQYF. The CDR3 nucleotides are TGTGCCATCAGTGATGGACAGGGCCAAGAGACCCAGTACTTC.

This chain connects TRBV9 to TRBJ1-6; TRBD1 matches at 9 bases. Germline loops: CDR1 SGDLS, CDR2 YYNGEE. CDR3 length: 15 residues. V gave up 3 bases and J gave up 6 bases; unmatched junction bases: 4. CDR3 in DNA: TGTGCCAGCAGCGGGACAGGGGATTTTAATTCACCCCTCCACTTT. Its translation: CASSGTGDFNSPLHF.

The chain employs TRBV19 and TRBJ2-1; 10 bases are a match to TRBD1. J was trimmed by 8 bases and V by 4 bases; bases with no gene match: 14. Germline assignment: CDR1 LNHDA and CDR2 SQIVND (reference sequence). This CDR3 is 17 amino acids long. The CDR3 DNA reads as TGTGCCAGTAGTACCCCTCCGGGACAGGGGTATATGGATGAGCAGTTCTTC. It yields the protein CASSTPPGQGYMDEQFF. Full variable domain (outside the CDR3, taken from reference TRBV19 and TRBJ2-1): DGGITQSPKYLFRKEGQNVTLSCEQNLNHDAMYWYRQDPGQGLRLIYYSQIVNDFQKGDIAEGYSVSREKKESFPLTVTSAQKNPTAFYLCASSTPPGQGYMDEQFFGPGTRLTVL.

The chain is built from TRBV6-5 and TRBJ2-1; D possibly corresponds to TRBD1 (6 bases). V lost 4 bases and J 6 bases, leaving 7 bases between the germline ends. The CDR3 is 12 residues long. The germline V gene has CDR1 MNHEY and CDR2 SVGAGI. The CDR3 reads CASSSDSNEQFF. The CDR3 bases are TGTGCCAGCAGTTCGGACAGCAATGAGCAGTTCTTC.

The V gene is TRBV18, the J gene TRBJ2-7; D is unresolved. The CDR3 is 14 residues long. Germline CDR1 and CDR2: KGHSH and LQKENI. V shed 0 bases and J shed 1 base, with 7 bases lying between them. The CDR3 nucleotides read TGTGCCAGCTCACCACCGTTAACTTCCTACGAGCAGTACTTC. This sequence encodes CASSPPLTSYEQYF. Together with reference TRBV18 and TRBJ2-7, the CDR3 gives the full variable domain: NAGVMQNPRHLVRRRGQEARLRCSPMKGHSHVYWYRQLPEEGLKFMVYLQKENIIDESGMPKERFSAEFPKEGPSILRIQQVVRGDSAAYFCASSPPLTSYEQYFGPGTRLTVT.

The chain has TRBV19 and TRBJ1-3; D not certain. This CDR3 contains 17 residues. Germline V gene lookup returns CDR1 LNHDA and CDR2 SQIVND (reference sequence). The V end lost 0 bases, the J end lost 0 bases, and 12 bases lay between the germline ends. The CDR3 protein is CASSIDPMEFSGNTIYF. The CDR3, as DNA: TGTGCCAGTAGTATAGATCCTATGGAGTTCTCTGGAAACACCATATATTTT.

The V gene is TRBV7-9, the J gene TRBJ1-1, with D possibly matching TRBD1 (5 bases). Germline CDR1 reads SEHNR; CDR2 reads FQNEAQ (reference sequence). CDR3 length equals 12 residues. Trimming shortened V by 5 bases and J by 8 bases, and 12 bases separated the two germline ends. CDR3 in amino acids: CASSHGGTEAFF. The CDR3 coding sequence is TGTGCCAGCAGCCACGGGGGAACAGAAGCTTTCTTT.

This chain links TRBV2 with TRBJ1-3; the D gene is possibly TRBD1 (6 bases). Per germline, CDR1 SNHLY and CDR2 FYNNEI. The V gene lost 5 bases and the J gene lost 1 base, with 9 bases spanning the gap. This CDR3 contains 14 residues. The CDR3 is CASSWTDSGNTIYF. In DNA form, the CDR3 reads TGTGCCAGCAGTTGGACAGATTCTGGAAACACCATATATTTT.

The chain has TRBV7-9 and TRBJ2-2; a weak D match, TRBD2 (6 bases). V lost 5 bases and J lost 7, with 17 bases in between. The CDR3 has 15 amino acids. The germline V gene has CDR1 SEHNR and CDR2 FQNEAQ (reference sequence). This CDR3 reads CASSPRERLSGELFF. CDR3 sequence (DNA): TGTGCCAGCAGCCCGCGGGAACGGCTGAGCGGGGAGCTGTTTTTT.

The rearrangement links TRBV6-5 to TRBJ2-2, with 8 bases matching TRBD1. Looked up from germline, CDR1 is MNHEY and CDR2 is SVGAGI. The CDR3 length is 14 residues. V lost 4 bases and J lost 4; bases outside the gene matches: 2. The chain's CDR3 is CASSFDRGTGELFF. As DNA, the CDR3 is TGTGCCAGCAGTTTCGACAGGGGCACCGGGGAGCTGTTTTTT.

The chain recombines TRBV6-1 with TRBJ1-5; a possible D gene is TRBD1 (6 bases). CDR1 and CDR2 (germline): MNHNS, SASEGT. Trimming left V 8 bases short and J 0 bases short, with 14 bases between. The CDR3 spans 15 residues. The CDR3 bases are TGTGCCAGCGGGGGCGGGCTATATAGCAATCAGCCCCAGCATTTT. Translated: CASGGGLYSNQPQHF.

The genes are TRBV6-5 and TRBJ1-1; a possible D gene is TRBD1 (5 bases). V was trimmed by 2 bases and J by 6 bases, leaving 10 bases between them. The germline V gene has CDR1 MNHEY and CDR2 SVGAGI. The length of the CDR3 is 13 residues. CDR3 region: CASSYDSRAEAFF. The CDR3 nucleotides read TGTGCCAGCAGTTACGACAGCCGGGCTGAAGCTTTCTTT.

This clone was counted between two and nine times. J is TRBJ1-2 and V is TRBV6-5; 9 nucleotides line up with TRBD1. The CDR3 covers 14 residues. From germline, CDR1 is MNHEY and CDR2 SVGAGI. The V segment lost 4 bases and the J segment 6 bases; nucleotides outside the gene matches: 6. The CDR3 sequence: CASSSPGQGDGYTF. CDR3 bases: TGTGCCAGCAGTTCCCCGGGACAGGGAGATGGCTACACCTTC.

As DNA, the CDR3 is TGTGCCACCTACGCGGGAAGTTCTAATTCACCCCTCCACTTT. Its protein is CATYAGSSNSPLHF. The chain links TRBV7-2 to TRBJ1-6; no reliable D call. The CDR3 totals 14 residues. Deletions cut 10 bases from V and 6 bases from J, with 16 bases between. CDR1 is SGHTA, CDR2 FQGNSA, per germline. The whole variable domain, remainder taken from reference TRBV7-2 and TRBJ1-6, is GAGVSQSPSNKVTEKGKDVELRCDPISGHTALYWYRQSLGQGLEFLIYFQGNSAPDKSGLPSDRFSAERTGGSVSTLTIQRTQQEDSAVYLCATYAGSSNSPLHFGNGTRLTVT.

This chain uses TRBV6-4 with TRBJ1-1; D uncertain. Trimming shortened V by 6 bases and J by 0 bases, and 14 bases separated the two germline ends. Germline V gene sequence: CDR1 MRHNA, CDR2 SNTAGT. The CDR3 is made up of 15 amino acids. The CDR3 sequence: CASRINSLMNTEAFF. In DNA form, the CDR3 reads TGTGCCAGCAGAATAAACAGCCTCATGAACACTGAAGCTTTCTTT.

The chain is built from TRBV5-1 and TRBJ2-5; 9 bases match TRBD2. Per the germline V gene, CDR1 is SGHRS and CDR2 is YFSETQ. V dropped 4 bases and J dropped 2; count of bases not matched to a gene: 6. The CDR3 is made up of 15 amino acids. The CDR3 is CASSRGGGLQETQYF. DNA for the CDR3: TGCGCCAGCAGCCGCGGGGGGGGATTACAAGAGACCCAGTACTTC.

The chain carries TRBV7-3 and TRBJ1-1; 7 bases align to TRBD1. V lost 5 bases and J lost 6; bases outside the gene matches: 9. The germline CDR1 and CDR2 sequences are SGHTA and FQGTGA. The CDR3 extends over 14 amino acids. The CDR3 region is CASSPTDRDPEAFF. In nucleotides, the CDR3 is TGTGCCAGCAGCCCAACCGACAGGGACCCTGAAGCTTTCTTT.

The genes are TRBV6-6 and TRBJ1-5; the D is unclear. Germline values: CDR1 MNHNY, CDR2 SVGAGI (reference sequence). CDR3 length: 15 amino acids. V was pared by 0 bases and J by 3 bases, with 9 bases between. CDR3 in amino acids: CASSYSPDYNQPQHF. For the CDR3, the DNA is TGTGCCAGCAGTTACTCACCGGACTACAATCAGCCCCAGCATTTT.

This sequence joins TRBV6-1 and TRBJ1-2; TRBD1 aligns across 7 bases. Trimming at V came to 5 bases and at J to 4 bases, leaving 10 bases not matched to a gene. The CDR3 runs to 15 residues. The germline gives CDR1 MNHNS, CDR2 SASEGT. CDR3 in amino acids: CASSSYRDRLYGYTF. The CDR3 DNA reads as TGTGCCAGCAGTTCTTATCGGGACAGACTCTATGGCTACACCTTC.

The V gene is TRBV7-2, the J gene TRBJ1-6; 7 positions agree with TRBD1. The germline V gene encodes CDR1 SGHTA and CDR2 FQGNSA. The trim removed 4 bases at V and 10 bases at J, leaving 10 bases unmatched. This CDR3 comprises 15 residues. DNA for the CDR3: TGTGCCAGCAGCTCCACTACAGGGGAATGGTCACCCCTCCACTTT. It specifies CASSSTTGEWSPLHF.

The CDR3 DNA reads as TGTGCCAGCAGCTTACAGGGACTTGAGCAGTTCTTC. Encoded protein: CASSLQGLEQFF. The rearrangement joins TRBV13 to TRBJ2-1; possibly TRBD2 for D (6 bases). V lost 2 bases and J 9 bases, leaving 8 bases between the germline ends. The CDR3 is 12 amino acids. CDR1 and CDR2 from the germline V gene are PRHDT and FYEKMQ (reference sequence). Looking up the rest from reference TRBV13 and TRBJ2-1 gives the full variable domain: AAGVIQSPRHLIKEKRETATLKCYPIPRHDTVYWYQQGPGQDPQFLISFYEKMQSDKGSIPDRFSAQQFSDYHSELNMSSLELGDSALYFCASSLQGLEQFFGPGTRLTVL.

V gene TRBV7-2 combines with J gene TRBJ1-4; a possible D gene is TRBD1 (6 bases). This CDR3 region has 15 residues. From germline, CDR1 is SGHTA and CDR2 FQGNSA. Trimming removed 1 base from V and 6 bases from J, with 12 bases in between. DNA for the CDR3: TGTGCCAGCAGCTTAGGGCAGGGACACTATGAAAAACTGTTTTTT. This encodes CASSLGQGHYEKLFF.